These 29 T cell receptor beta chains came from one sample sequenced in a study of T cell changes during pregnancy in multiple sclerosis. Assay used: immunoSEQ multiplex PCR; TCRdb lists only in-frame clones, some missing. The table records about 68,000 clones, 90% of them present only once. This sample comprised peripheral blood, obtained in the third trimester of pregnancy. These receptors all stem from a female donor with multiple sclerosis, enrolled in a pregnancy study.

J is TRBJ1-4 and V is TRBV9, with D perhaps matching TRBD1 (6 bases). The V gene's germline CDR1 is SGDLS and CDR2 YYNGEE. V was trimmed by 4 bases and J by 4 bases, leaving 23 bases between them. The CDR3 has 18 residues. DNA for the CDR3: TGTGCCAGCAGCTTAAACCCCATCAACACAGGGAATAATGAAAAACTGTTTTTT. It translates to CASSLNPINTGNNEKLFF.

The chain has TRBV11-2 and TRBJ1-2; maybe TRBD1 (5 bases). The CDR3 sequence is 13 residues long. CDR1 is SGHAT and CDR2 is FQNNGV in the germline V gene. V gave up 5 bases and J gave up 4 bases, with 11 bases separating them. The CDR3 here is CASSPGGAYGYTF. The CDR3 bases are TGTGCCAGCAGCCCGGGGGGAGCCTATGGCTACACCTTC.

The J gene is TRBJ2-7, the V gene TRBV19; possibly TRBD1 for D (6 bases). This CDR3 is built from 14 residues. V dropped 3 bases and J dropped 3 bases, with 12 bases sitting between them. CDR1 is LNHDA, CDR2 SQIVND, per germline (reference sequence). The CDR3, as DNA: TGTGCCAGTAGTATCCCCGGACAGAACTACGAGCAGTACTTC. Amino acids: CASSIPGQNYEQYF.

This sequence joins TRBV11-2 and TRBJ2-3, with D uncertain. V shed 3 bases and J shed 5 bases, with 6 bases lying between them. This CDR3 has 12 residues. Germline CDR1 is SGHAT and CDR2 is FQNNGV. The CDR3 DNA is TGTGCCAGCAGCTTTTCGGGAGATACGCAGTATTTT. Amino acids: CASSFSGDTQYF. The variable domain in full, with the rest retrieved from reference TRBV11-2 and TRBJ2-3, is EAGVAQSPRYKIIEKRQSVAFWCNPISGHATLYWYQQILGQGPKLLIQFQNNGVVDDSQLPKDRFSAERLKGVDSTLKIQPAKLEDSAVYLCASSFSGDTQYFGPGTRLTVL.

This chain connects TRBV7-6 to TRBJ2-7; TRBD2 might be the D (6 bases). Germline CDR1 is SGHVS and CDR2 is FNYEAQ. V lost 5 bases and J 4 bases, leaving 18 bases between the germline ends. The CDR3 is made up of 15 amino acids. The CDR3 here is CASSPPGGIRYEQYF. The CDR3 bases are TGTGCCAGCAGCCCCCCAGGCGGGATCCGGTACGAGCAGTACTTC.

The rearrangement links TRBV6-6 to TRBJ1-2; D is possibly TRBD1 (6 bases). V was trimmed by 6 bases and J by 8 bases, leaving 13 bases between them. The CDR3 sequence is 12 residues long. Germline CDR1 MNHNY, CDR2 SVGAGI (reference sequence). Here the CDR3 reads CASSDQGWGYTF. Here the CDR3 DNA reads TGTGCCAGCAGCGATCAGGGGTGGGGCTACACCTTC.

The genes are TRBV9 and TRBJ2-7; perhaps TRBD1 as D (6 bases). Per the germline V gene, CDR1 is SGDLS and CDR2 is YYNGEE. Deletions cut 3 bases from V and 0 bases from J, with 16 bases between. The CDR3 totals 16 residues. The CDR3 sequence: CASSAGTSSSSYEQYF. DNA of the CDR3: TGTGCCAGCAGCGCGGGGACATCCTCGAGCTCCTACGAGCAGTACTTC. Looking up the rest from reference TRBV9 and TRBJ2-7 gives the full variable domain: DSGVTQTPKHLITATGQRVTLRCSPRSGDLSVYWYQQSLDQGLQFLIQYYNGEERAKGNILERFSAQQFPDLHSELNLSSLELGDSALYFCASSAGTSSSSYEQYFGPGTRLTVT.

The CDR3 protein is CASSRKTGDSEKLFF. The CDR3, as DNA: TGTGCCAGCAGTCGTAAGACAGGGGATTCCGAAAAACTGTTTTTT. J is TRBJ1-4 and V is TRBV7-2; 8 bases align to TRBD1. The CDR3 runs 15 residues. Trimming took 6 bases from V and 8 from J; bases not matched to a gene: 11. Germline-derived CDR1 and CDR2 are SGHTA and FQGNSA.

The chain carries TRBV5-5 and TRBJ1-2, with D uncertain. Trimming left V 4 bases short and J 6 bases short, with 10 bases between. The CDR3 covers 12 residues. Per the germline V gene, CDR1 is SGHKS and CDR2 is YYEKEE (reference sequence). The CDR3 DNA reads TGTGCCAGCAGCATGACGGGTGATGGCTACACCTTC. Its protein product is CASSMTGDGYTF.

V gene TRBV19 combines with J gene TRBJ2-7; weak D call: TRBD1 (6 bases). In germline, CDR1 is LNHDA, CDR2 SQIVND (reference sequence). The CDR3 is 14 residues long. V lost 3 bases, J lost 4 bases, and 13 bases lay in between. The CDR3 sequence is CASSMGQEKYEQYF. CDR3 bases: TGTGCCAGTAGTATGGGACAAGAGAAGTACGAGCAGTACTTC.

The chain combines TRBV2 with TRBJ2-2; 11 positions agree with TRBD2. CDR1 SNHLY and CDR2 FYNNEI come from the germline V gene. CDR3 length: 16 residues. J gave up 7 bases and V 6 bases, and 10 bases lay outside the gene matches. The CDR3 nucleotides are TGTGCCAGCAGAGAATTAGCGGGAGGGCACGGCGGGGAGCTGTTTTTT. It translates to CASRELAGGHGGELFF. The full variable domain, completed using reference TRBV2 and TRBJ2-2, is EPEVTQTPSHQVTQMGQEVILRCVPISNHLYFYWYRQILGQKVEFLVSFYNNEISEKSEIFDDQFSVERPDGSNFTLKIRSTKLEDSAMYFCASRELAGGHGGELFFGEGSRLTVL.

V gene TRBV30 combines with J gene TRBJ2-2; D is possibly TRBD1 (5 bases). This CDR3 has 17 amino acids. Germline CDR1 GTSNPN, CDR2 SVGIG (reference sequence). V was clipped by 4 bases and J by 1 base, with 19 bases between them. The CDR3 nucleotides are TGTGCCTGGATTCAACCCCCCTACAGGAAGAACACCGGGGAGCTGTTTTTT. Protein sequence: CAWIQPPYRKNTGELFF.

The sample holds a few counts of this clone. The V gene is TRBV19, the J gene TRBJ1-1, with D possibly TRBD1 on 6 matching bases. V was clipped by 8 bases and J by 6 bases, with 13 bases between them. The CDR3 contains 12 residues. CDR1 is LNHDA, CDR2 SQIVND, per germline (reference sequence). CDR3 sequence (DNA): TGTGCCAGTGCAGGGGTTTATCCTGAAGCTTTCTTT. Protein product: CASAGVYPEAFF.

This chain joins TRBV10-3 and TRBJ2-7; D uncertain. This CDR3 has 14 amino acids. Trimming took 5 bases from V and 2 from J, leaving 13 bases between them. Germline V CDR1 and CDR2: ENHRY, SYGVKD. CDR3 coding DNA: TGTGCCATCAGTCAGCCTGACAAAACCTACGAGCAGTACTTC. Protein sequence: CAISQPDKTYEQYF.

V and J are TRBV9 and TRBJ2-7, with TRBD2 matching over 7 bases. Germline trimming cut 2 bases from V and 0 bases from J; bases unmatched to any gene: 5. There are 15 residues in the CDR3. CDR1 and CDR2 (germline): SGDLS, YYNGEE. The CDR3 protein is CASSVFAGVSYEQYF. CDR3 nucleotides: TGTGCCAGCAGCGTGTTCGCGGGGGTCTCCTACGAGCAGTACTTC.

The genes are TRBV6-5 and TRBJ2-7, with unresolved D. This CDR3 is 15 amino acids long. Germline V CDR1 and CDR2: MNHEY, SVGAGI. V shed 5 bases and J shed 5 bases, with 19 bases lying between them. CDR3 protein: CASSRSGPRLDEQYF. DNA for the CDR3: TGTGCCAGCAGTCGCTCAGGCCCGCGCCTGGACGAGCAGTACTTC.

This clone was detected once. The CDR3 DNA follows: TGTGCCAGTAGTATCGGCAATAGCGGCTACGAGCAGTACTTC. This encodes CASSIGNSGYEQYF. V gene TRBV19 combines with J gene TRBJ2-7; D might be TRBD2 (6 bases). Trimming took off 3 bases at V and 3 bases at J, with 12 bases between the two ends. Germline CDR1 reads LNHDA; CDR2 reads SQIVND (reference sequence). The CDR3 has 14 amino acids.

The chain links TRBV19 to TRBJ2-7; a weak D match, TRBD1 (6 bases). CDR1 LNHDA and CDR2 SQIVND come from the germline V gene (reference sequence). Trimming cost V 5 bases and J 2 bases, with 13 bases left between them. The CDR3 covers 14 residues. CDR3 residues: CASSPGHITYEQYF. DNA for the CDR3: TGTGCCAGTAGTCCGGGACATATAACCTACGAGCAGTACTTC.

This clone has just one count. The chain combines TRBV6-5 with TRBJ2-7, with 7 bases aligning to TRBD2. V trimming: 9 bases; J trimming: 3 bases; junction bases outside the gene matches: 8. The CDR3 is 13 amino acids. From germline, CDR1 is MNHEY and CDR2 SVGAGI. The CDR3 loop is CASTTPGGYEQYF. In nucleotides, the CDR3 is TGTGCCAGTACAACCCCGGGGGGCTACGAGCAGTACTTC.

Here the CDR3 reads CASSPTPTGQGYGYTF. CDR3 nucleotide sequence: TGTGCCAGCAGTCCTACCCCAACGGGACAGGGTTATGGCTACACCTTC. The chain combines TRBV27 with TRBJ1-2; 9 bases are shared with TRBD1. Germline CDR1 MNHEY, CDR2 SMNVEV (reference sequence). Trimming removed 5 bases from V and 5 bases from J; junction bases left unmatched: 12. The CDR3 contains 16 residues.

The rearrangement links TRBV6-1 to TRBJ1-1; D is uncertain. Germline V gene data show CDR1 as MNHNS and CDR2 as SASEGT. The CDR3 is 14 residues long. Trimming stripped 2 bases from V and 3 bases from J, with 10 bases between. CDR3 loop: CASSESERYTEAFF. The CDR3 coding sequence is TGTGCCAGCAGTGAATCGGAGAGATACACTGAAGCTTTCTTT.

The rearrangement joins TRBV6-4 to TRBJ2-1; D possibly corresponds to TRBD2 (6 bases). The CDR3 spans 16 residues. Between the trimmed V and J ends, which lost 2 bases and 6 bases, there was a span of 17 bases. In germline, CDR1 is MRHNA, CDR2 SNTAGT. CDR3 sequence reads: CASSDTAGRSSNEQFF. CDR3 DNA sequence: TGTGCCAGCAGTGACACGGCAGGGAGGAGTAGCAATGAGCAGTTCTTC.

J is TRBJ1-3 and V is TRBV15; D ambiguous. The CDR3 runs 15 residues. The V and J ends lost 1 base and 0 bases respectively, with 7 bases between them. Germline V gives CDR1 LNHNV, CDR2 YYDKDF (reference sequence). The CDR3 here is CATSRGDFSGNTIYF. The DNA for the CDR3 is TGTGCCACCAGCAGAGGAGATTTCTCTGGAAACACCATATATTTT.

The CDR3 bases are TGTGCCAGCAGCGTAGGGCAGGGGAGCACAGATACGCAGTATTTT. Protein sequence: CASSVGQGSTDTQYF. This chain joins TRBV9 and TRBJ2-3; D is possibly TRBD1 (6 bases). There are 15 residues in the CDR3. V was shortened by 0 bases and J by 0 bases, with 8 bases between the two germline ends. Germline V gene data show CDR1 as SGDLS and CDR2 as YYNGEE.

This rearrangement joins TRBV5-1 to TRBJ2-2, with 7 bases lining up with TRBD2. From germline, CDR1 is SGHRS and CDR2 YFSETQ. J lost 1 base, V lost 1 base, and 7 bases had no gene match. The CDR3 runs 17 residues. Here the CDR3 reads CASSLSLAVRNTGELFF. DNA for the CDR3: TGCGCCAGCAGCTTGTCCCTAGCGGTGAGGAACACCGGGGAGCTGTTTTTT.

This clone has only one observation. The J gene is TRBJ2-3, the V gene TRBV10-3, with D unclear. The CDR3 has 12 amino acids. With 4 bases removed from V and 3 bases from J, the gap between germline ends came to 5 bases. In germline, CDR1 is ENHRY, CDR2 SYGVKD. CDR3 sequence: CAISGATDTQYF. CDR3 DNA sequence: TGTGCCATCAGTGGGGCGACAGATACGCAGTATTTT.

V is TRBV12-5 and J is TRBJ1-1; TRBD1 matches 7 bases. CDR1 LGHNT and CDR2 FRNRAP come from the germline V gene. The length of the CDR3 is 15 residues. Losses at the gene ends were 3 bases for V and 2 bases for J; bases not matched to a gene: 6. The chain's CDR3 is CASGFTGQSNTEAFF. CDR3 sequence (DNA): TGTGCTAGTGGTTTCACGGGACAGAGTAACACTGAAGCTTTCTTT.

For the CDR3, the DNA is TGTGCCAGCAGTGAAGCACAGGGGTTTTTGGAGACCCAGTACTTC. It yields the protein CASSEAQGFLETQYF. This chain joins TRBV6-1 and TRBJ2-5; 7 nucleotides line up with TRBD1. The CDR3 spans 15 residues. Germline V gene lookup returns CDR1 MNHNS and CDR2 SASEGT. V shed 0 bases, J shed 5 bases, and the junction held 6 bases outside the gene matches.

The chain links TRBV6-5 to TRBJ1-2; a weak D match, TRBD1 (6 bases). The CDR3 covers 13 residues. The V gene's germline CDR1 is MNHEY and CDR2 SVGAGI. Deletions cut 2 bases from V and 4 bases from J, with 8 bases between. The CDR3, as DNA: TGTGCCAGCAGTTACGAAGGGGGCTATGGCTACACCTTC. Amino acids: CASSYEGGYGYTF.